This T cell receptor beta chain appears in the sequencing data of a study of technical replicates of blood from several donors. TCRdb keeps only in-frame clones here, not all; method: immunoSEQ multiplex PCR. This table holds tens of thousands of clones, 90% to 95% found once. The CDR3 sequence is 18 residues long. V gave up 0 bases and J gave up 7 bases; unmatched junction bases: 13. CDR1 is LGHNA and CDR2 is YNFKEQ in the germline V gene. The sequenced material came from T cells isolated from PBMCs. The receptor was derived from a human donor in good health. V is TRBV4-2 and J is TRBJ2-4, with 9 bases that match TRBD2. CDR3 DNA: TGTGCCAGCAGCCAAGACGGGGTGCGGGAGGGCCTATACAACATTCAGTACTTC. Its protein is CASSQDGVREGLYNIQYF.